This T cell receptor (beta chain) was sequenced for a study of cytomegalovirus exposure and HLA in healthy donors. Turning to the study itself: Earlier, some 170 million T cells were analyzed, and 117 million unique TCR beta sequences were found among them. Unique TCRs numbering approximately 81 million, obtained from HLA-typed donors, made up an early data release.

PCR primers comprised 60 Vbeta and 13 Jbeta primers. As handled by the study authors: Approximately 11 million of the 80 million or so unique TCR beta chains counted in a later analysis were shared. The method was immunoSEQ multiplex PCR; TCRdb's version includes in-frame clones alone and lacks a portion of them. V and J calls and clone size are as listed in that table; D and trimming were resolved from the DNA. The profile shows approximately 140,000 clones, about 79% of them singletons. The CDR3 is 14 residues long. In germline, CDR1 is SGHNT, CDR2 YYREEE (reference sequence). J lost 3 bases, V lost 1 base, and 3 bases had no gene match.

This sequence was found in a male donor in good health and CMV-seronegative. Material for sequencing was PBMCs. V gene TRBV5-4 combines with J gene TRBJ2-7, with 8 nucleotides matching TRBD2. CDR3 loop: CASSLSGGYYEQYF. CDR3 sequence (DNA): TGTGCCAGCAGCTTGAGCGGGGGTTACTACGAGCAGTACTTC.